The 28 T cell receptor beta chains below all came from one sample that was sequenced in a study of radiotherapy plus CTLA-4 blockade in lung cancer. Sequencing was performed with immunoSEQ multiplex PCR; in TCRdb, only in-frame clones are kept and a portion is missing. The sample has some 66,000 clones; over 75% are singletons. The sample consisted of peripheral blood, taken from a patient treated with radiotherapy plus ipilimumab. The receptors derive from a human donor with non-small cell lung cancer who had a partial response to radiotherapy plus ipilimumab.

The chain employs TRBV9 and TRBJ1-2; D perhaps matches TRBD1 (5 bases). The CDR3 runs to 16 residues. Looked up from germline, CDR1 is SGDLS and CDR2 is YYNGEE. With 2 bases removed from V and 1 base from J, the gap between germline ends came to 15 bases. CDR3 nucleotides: TGTGCCAGCAGCGTGGCACCTAACCAGGGTAACTATGGCTACACCTTC. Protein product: CASSVAPNQGNYGYTF.

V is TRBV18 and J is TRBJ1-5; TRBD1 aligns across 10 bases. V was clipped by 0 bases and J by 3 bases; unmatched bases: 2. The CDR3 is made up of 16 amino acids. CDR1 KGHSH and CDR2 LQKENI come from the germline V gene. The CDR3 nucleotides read TGTGCCAGCTCACCACCGGGACAGGGGCCCAATCAGCCCCAGCATTTT. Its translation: CASSPPGQGPNQPQHF.

CDR3 sequence (DNA): TGTGCCAGCAGCTTGTGGCCCAGTGCCTTAGGCTACACCTTC. Translated: CASSLWPSALGYTF. The chain carries TRBV5-6 and TRBJ1-2; no reliable D call. From germline, CDR1 is SGHDT and CDR2 YYEEEE. V lost 1 base and J 8 bases, leaving 15 bases between the germline ends. The CDR3 length is 14 residues.

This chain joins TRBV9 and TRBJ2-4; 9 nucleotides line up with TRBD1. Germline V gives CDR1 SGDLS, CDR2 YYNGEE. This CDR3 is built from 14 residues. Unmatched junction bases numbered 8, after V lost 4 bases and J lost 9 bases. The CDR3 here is CASSPSRTGAIQYF. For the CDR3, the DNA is TGTGCCAGCAGCCCCAGTCGGACAGGGGCCATTCAGTACTTC.

The CDR3 DNA is TGTGCCAGCAGCCAAGATCAGGGGACTAGCGGATACAATGAGCAGTTCTTC. Encoded protein: CASSQDQGTSGYNEQFF. The rearrangement links TRBV4-2 to TRBJ2-1, with 11 bases identical to TRBD2. Germline V gene sequence: CDR1 LGHNA, CDR2 YNFKEQ. Trimming at V came to 0 bases and at J to 4 bases, leaving 5 bases not matched to a gene. The CDR3 is made up of 17 amino acids.

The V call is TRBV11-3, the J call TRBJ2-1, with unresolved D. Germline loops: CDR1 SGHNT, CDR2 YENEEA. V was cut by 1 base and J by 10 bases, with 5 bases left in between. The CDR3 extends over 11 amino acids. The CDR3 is CASSLAREQFF. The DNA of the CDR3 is TGTGCCAGCAGCTTAGCTAGGGAGCAGTTCTTC.

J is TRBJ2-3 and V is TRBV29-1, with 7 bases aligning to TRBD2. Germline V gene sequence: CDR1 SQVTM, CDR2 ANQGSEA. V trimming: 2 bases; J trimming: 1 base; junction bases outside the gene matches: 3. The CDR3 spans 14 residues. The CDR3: CSVEPGGGTDTQYF. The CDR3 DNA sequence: TGCAGCGTTGAACCGGGGGGAGGCACAGATACGCAGTATTTT.

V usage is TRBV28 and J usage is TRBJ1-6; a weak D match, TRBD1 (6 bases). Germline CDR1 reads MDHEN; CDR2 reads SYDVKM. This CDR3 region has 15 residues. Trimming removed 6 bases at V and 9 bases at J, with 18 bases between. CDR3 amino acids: CASSVTGQGISPLHF. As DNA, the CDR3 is TGTGCCAGCAGCGTAACGGGACAAGGGATTTCACCCCTCCACTTT.

CDR3 residues: CASSEYLPSASGNTIYF. Here the CDR3 DNA reads TGTGCCAGCAGTGAATATCTACCCTCCGCCTCTGGAAACACCATATATTTT. This chain uses TRBV6-1 with TRBJ1-3; D uncertain. CDR1 is MNHNS, CDR2 SASEGT, per germline. Trimming took 2 bases from V and 0 from J, leaving 14 bases between them. The CDR3 length is 17 residues.

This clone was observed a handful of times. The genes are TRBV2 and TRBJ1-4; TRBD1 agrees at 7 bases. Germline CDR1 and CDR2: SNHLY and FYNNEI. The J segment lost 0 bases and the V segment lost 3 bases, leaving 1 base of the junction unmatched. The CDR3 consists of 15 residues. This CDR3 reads CASSDTGATNEKLFF. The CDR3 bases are TGTGCCAGCAGTGACACAGGGGCAACTAATGAAAAACTGTTTTTT.

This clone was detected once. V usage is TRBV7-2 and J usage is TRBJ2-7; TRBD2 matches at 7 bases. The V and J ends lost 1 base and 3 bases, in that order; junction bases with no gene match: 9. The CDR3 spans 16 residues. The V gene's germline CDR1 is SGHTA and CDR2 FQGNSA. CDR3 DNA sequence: TGTGCCAGCAGCTTAGACGGCGGGAGAAATATCTACGAGCAGTACTTC. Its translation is CASSLDGGRNIYEQYF. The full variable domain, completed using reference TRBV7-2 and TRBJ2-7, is GAGVSQSPSNKVTEKGKDVELRCDPISGHTALYWYRQSLGQGLEFLIYFQGNSAPDKSGLPSDRFSAERTGGSVSTLTIQRTQQEDSAVYLCASSLDGGRNIYEQYFGPGTRLTVT.

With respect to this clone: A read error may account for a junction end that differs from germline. The CDR3 sequence: CAGSLGQGVGEQYF. As DNA, the CDR3 is TGTGCCGGCAGCTTGGGACAGGGCGTAGGCGAGCAGTACTTC. This chain uses TRBV11-3 with TRBJ2-7, with 9 bases that match TRBD1. This CDR3 has 14 residues. Per germline, CDR1 SGHNT and CDR2 YENEEA.

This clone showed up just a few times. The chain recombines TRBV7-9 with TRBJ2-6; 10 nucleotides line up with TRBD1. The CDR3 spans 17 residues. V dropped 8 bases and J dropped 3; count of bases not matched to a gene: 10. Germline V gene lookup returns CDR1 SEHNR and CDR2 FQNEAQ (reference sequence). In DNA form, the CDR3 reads TGTGCCAGCTCAAGGGACAGGGGATTCGGTGGGGCCAACGTCCTGACTTTC. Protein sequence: CASSRDRGFGGANVLTF. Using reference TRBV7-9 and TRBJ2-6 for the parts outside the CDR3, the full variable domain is DTGVSQNPRHKITKRGQNVTFRCDPISEHNRLYWYRQTLGQGPEFLTYFQNEAQLEKSRLLSDRFSAERPKGSFSTLEIQRTEQGDSAMYLCASSRDRGFGGANVLTFGAGSRLTVL.

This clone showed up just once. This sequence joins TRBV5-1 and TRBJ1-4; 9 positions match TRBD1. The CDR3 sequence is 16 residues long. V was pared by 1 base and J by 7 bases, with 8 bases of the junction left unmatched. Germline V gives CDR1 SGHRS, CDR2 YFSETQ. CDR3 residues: CASSLTPGTGSEKLFF. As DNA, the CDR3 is TGCGCCAGCAGCTTGACGCCCGGGACAGGGAGTGAAAAACTGTTTTTT.

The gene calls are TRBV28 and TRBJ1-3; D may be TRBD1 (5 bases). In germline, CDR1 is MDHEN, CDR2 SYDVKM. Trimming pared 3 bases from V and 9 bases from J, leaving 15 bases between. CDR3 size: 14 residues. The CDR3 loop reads CASSFRGTGGTIYF. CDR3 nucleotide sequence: TGTGCCAGCAGTTTTCGCGGGACTGGGGGCACCATATATTTT.

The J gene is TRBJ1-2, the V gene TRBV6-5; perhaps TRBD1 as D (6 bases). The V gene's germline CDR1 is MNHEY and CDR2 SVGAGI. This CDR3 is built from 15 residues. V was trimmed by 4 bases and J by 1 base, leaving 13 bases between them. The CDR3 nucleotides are TGTGCCAGCAGTTTGGCAGGGGAACATAACTATGGCTACACCTTC. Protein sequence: CASSLAGEHNYGYTF.

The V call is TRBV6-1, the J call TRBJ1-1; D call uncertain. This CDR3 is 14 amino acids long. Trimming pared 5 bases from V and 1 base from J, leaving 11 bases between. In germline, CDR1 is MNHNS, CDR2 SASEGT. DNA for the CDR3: TGTGCCAGCAGTCCAAGACGGGGGAACACTGAAGCTTTCTTT. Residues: CASSPRRGNTEAFF.

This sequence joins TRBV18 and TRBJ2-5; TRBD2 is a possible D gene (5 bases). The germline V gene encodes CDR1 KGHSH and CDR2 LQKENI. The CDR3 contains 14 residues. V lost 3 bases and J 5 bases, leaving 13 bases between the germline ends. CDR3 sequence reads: CASSPDSRRETQYF. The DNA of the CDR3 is TGTGCCAGCTCACCGGACTCGCGGCGGGAGACCCAGTACTTC.

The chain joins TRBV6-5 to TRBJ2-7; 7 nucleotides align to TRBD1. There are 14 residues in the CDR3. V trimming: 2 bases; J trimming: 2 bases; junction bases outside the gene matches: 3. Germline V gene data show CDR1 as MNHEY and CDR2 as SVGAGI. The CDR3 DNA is TGTGCCAGCAGTTACGGTCAGGGGGCCTACGAGCAGTACTTC. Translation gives CASSYGQGAYEQYF.

This chain's CDR3 is CASRTLEQETQYF. The CDR3 DNA reads as TGTGCCAGCAGAACTCTAGAACAAGAGACCCAGTACTTC. The chain couples TRBV7-9 to TRBJ2-5; D is unresolved. The V gene's germline CDR1 is SEHNR and CDR2 FQNEAQ (reference sequence). CDR3 size: 13 residues. The germline V and J ends were trimmed by 6 bases and 2 bases, with 10 bases remaining between them.

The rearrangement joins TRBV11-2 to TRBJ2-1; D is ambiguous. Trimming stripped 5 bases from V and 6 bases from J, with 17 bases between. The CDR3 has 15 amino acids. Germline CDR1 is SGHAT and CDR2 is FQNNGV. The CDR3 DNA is TGTGCCAGCAGCCCACGTTGGCAAGCGTCCAATGAGCAGTTCTTC. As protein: CASSPRWQASNEQFF.

CDR3 residues: CASSLGQGARTGEAFF. The CDR3 nucleotides are TGCGCCAGCAGCTTGGGACAGGGGGCGCGAACGGGTGAAGCTTTCTTT. The rearrangement uses TRBV5-1 and TRBJ1-1, with 10 bases lining up with TRBD1. The junction had 9 bases not matched to a gene; V was cut back by 0 bases and J by 7 bases. The CDR3 runs 16 residues. Germline V gene data show CDR1 as SGHRS and CDR2 as YFSETQ.

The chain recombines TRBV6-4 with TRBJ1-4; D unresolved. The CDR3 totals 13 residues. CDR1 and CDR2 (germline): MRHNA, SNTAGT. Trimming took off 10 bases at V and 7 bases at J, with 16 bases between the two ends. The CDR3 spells CANRLEWSEKLFF. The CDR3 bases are TGTGCCAACCGGTTAGAATGGTCTGAAAAACTGTTTTTT.

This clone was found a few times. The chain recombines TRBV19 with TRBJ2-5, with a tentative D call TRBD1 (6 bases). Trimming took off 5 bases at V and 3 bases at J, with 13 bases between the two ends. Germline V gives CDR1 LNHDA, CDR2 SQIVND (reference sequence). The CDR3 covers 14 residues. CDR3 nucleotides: TGTGCCAGTAGTTTCTCCAACAGGGAAGAGACCCAGTACTTC. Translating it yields CASSFSNREETQYF. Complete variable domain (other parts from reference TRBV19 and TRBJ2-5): DGGITQSPKYLFRKEGQNVTLSCEQNLNHDAMYWYRQDPGQGLRLIYYSQIVNDFQKGDIAEGYSVSREKKESFPLTVTSAQKNPTAFYLCASSFSNREETQYFGPGTRLLVL.

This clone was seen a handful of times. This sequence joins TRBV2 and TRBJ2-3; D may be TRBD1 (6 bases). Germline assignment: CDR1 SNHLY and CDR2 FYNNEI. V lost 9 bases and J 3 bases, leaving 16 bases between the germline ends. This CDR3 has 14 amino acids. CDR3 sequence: CASHDFRGTDTQYF. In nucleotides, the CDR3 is TGTGCCAGTCATGACTTTAGGGGGACAGATACGCAGTATTTT.

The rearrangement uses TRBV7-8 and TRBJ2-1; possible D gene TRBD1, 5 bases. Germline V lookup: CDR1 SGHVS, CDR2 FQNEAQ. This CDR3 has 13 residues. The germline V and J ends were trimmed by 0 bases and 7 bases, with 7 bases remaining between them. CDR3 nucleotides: TGTGCCAGCAGCTTAGCACAGGCAAATGAGCAGTTCTTC. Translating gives CASSLAQANEQFF.

As DNA, the CDR3 is TGCGCCAGCAGCTTGCCTAGCAGGAGGGGCGGGAGTCGGTCCTACGAGCAGTACTTC. Translating gives CASSLPSRRGGSRSYEQYF. The chain employs TRBV5-1 and TRBJ2-7; 7 nucleotides line up with TRBD2. From germline, CDR1 is SGHRS and CDR2 YFSETQ. V lost 1 base to trimming and J lost 1 base; unmatched junction nucleotides: 17. CDR3 size: 19 residues.

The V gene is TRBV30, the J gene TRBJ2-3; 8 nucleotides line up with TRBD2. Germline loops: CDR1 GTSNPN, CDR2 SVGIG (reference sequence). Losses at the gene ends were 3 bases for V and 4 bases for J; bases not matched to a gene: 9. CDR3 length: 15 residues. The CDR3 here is CAWRKGLAIPDTQYF. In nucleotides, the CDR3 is TGTGCCTGGAGGAAAGGACTAGCCATACCAGATACGCAGTATTTT.